These T cell receptor beta chains were read from a single sample in a study of early T cells in non-severe SARS-CoV-2 infection. TCRdb reanalysed the 5' RACE reads using MiXCR and keeps one entry per CDR3 protein. Of roughly 51,000 distinct CDR3 sequences listed, about 6% are singletons. The sequences come from whole blood, collected at baseline. These receptors originate from an adult who was a healthcare worker with PCR-confirmed SARS-CoV-2 infection or an uninfected control (not recorded which). The CDR3 runs from the conserved cysteine through the conserved F or W. A D gene is named only where the DNA matches it firmly. A row's size may be missing; if present it is once, few, many or a size class.

j_gene: TRBJ2-7
d_gene: TRBD1
len: 17
abundance: NA
v_gene: TRBV6-2/TRBV6-3
CDR3nt: TGTGCCAGCAGTTACTCGGATCCCGGACAGGGAACCTACGAGCAGTACTTC
CDR3aa: CASSYSDPGQGTYEQYF

j_gene: TRBJ1-3
d_gene: NA
len: 16
abundance: NA
v_gene: TRBV18
CDR3nt: TGTGCCAGCTCACCATCGCCCCAAAGGGTCGAAAACACCATATATTTT
CDR3aa: CASSPSPQRVENTIYF

j_gene: TRBJ2-1
d_gene: NA
len: 13
abundance: many
v_gene: TRBV7-8
CDR3nt: TGTGCCAGCACCCGGGACTCCTACAATGAGCAGTTCTTC
CDR3aa: CASTRDSYNEQFF

j_gene: TRBJ2-7
d_gene: NA
len: 13
abundance: NA
v_gene: TRBV9
CDR3nt: TGTGCCAGCAGCGTAGATGGCAGCTACGAGCAGTACTTC
CDR3aa: CASSVDGSYEQYF

j_gene: TRBJ2-7
d_gene: TRBD2
len: 13
abundance: medium-sized
v_gene: TRBV20-1
CDR3nt: TGCAGTGCTAGGGGAGGGTCCGACTACGAGCAGTACTTC
CDR3aa: CSARGGSDYEQYF

j_gene: TRBJ2-1
d_gene: TRBD2
len: 15
abundance: NA
v_gene: TRBV11-3
CDR3nt: TGTGCCAGCAGCCCGGGACTAGCGGGGGGGAATGAGCAGTTCTTC
CDR3aa: CASSPGLAGGNEQFF

j_gene: TRBJ1-1
d_gene: NA
len: 13
abundance: few
v_gene: TRBV2
CDR3nt: TGTGCCGGGGAGGCGTATCTGAACACTGAAGCTTTCTTT
CDR3aa: CAGEAYLNTEAFF

j_gene: TRBJ2-1
d_gene: TRBD1
len: 15
abundance: medium-sized
v_gene: TRBV4-3
CDR3nt: TGCGCCAGCAGCCCGGGACAGGGGGACTACAATGAGCAGTTCTTC
CDR3aa: CASSPGQGDYNEQFF

j_gene: TRBJ2-7
d_gene: NA
len: 11
abundance: NA
v_gene: TRBV20-1
CDR3nt: TGCAGTGCGGAACAGGGCTACGAGCAGTACTTC
CDR3aa: CSAEQGYEQYF

j_gene: TRBJ2-1
d_gene: NA
len: 15
abundance: many
v_gene: TRBV7-6
CDR3nt: TGTGCCAGCAGCTTAGACGGCGCGGCCTACAATGAGCAGTTCTTC
CDR3aa: CASSLDGAAYNEQFF

j_gene: TRBJ2-5
d_gene: NA
len: 13
abundance: many
v_gene: TRBV6-1
CDR3nt: TGTGCCAGCAGCTCCGGGGCGGGGGAGACCCAGTACTTC
CDR3aa: CASSSGAGETQYF

j_gene: TRBJ2-7
d_gene: NA
len: 16
abundance: few
v_gene: TRBV7-2
CDR3nt: TGTGCCAGCAGCTTCCCCCGGGACCCCAGGCAGGGCGAGCAGTACTTC
CDR3aa: CASSFPRDPRQGEQYF

j_gene: TRBJ2-2
d_gene: NA
len: 13
abundance: NA
v_gene: TRBV20-1
CDR3nt: TGCAGTGCCGCCGGGCAGAACACCGGGGAGCTGTTTTTT
CDR3aa: CSAAGQNTGELFF

j_gene: TRBJ2-3
d_gene: NA
len: 15
abundance: many
v_gene: TRBV20-1
CDR3nt: TGCAGTGCTAGAGATCATGGACAGAGCACAGATACGCAGTATTTT
CDR3aa: CSARDHGQSTDTQYF

j_gene: TRBJ1-5
d_gene: NA
len: 14
abundance: NA
v_gene: TRBV12-3/TRBV12-4
CDR3nt: TGTGCCAGCACCCTAGGGACGGCGAATCAGCCCCAGCATTTT
CDR3aa: CASTLGTANQPQHF

j_gene: TRBJ1-1
d_gene: NA
len: 13
abundance: many
v_gene: TRBV29-1
CDR3nt: TGCAGCGCTGAAGGGGGGATGAACACTGAAGCTTTCTTT
CDR3aa: CSAEGGMNTEAFF

j_gene: TRBJ2-6
d_gene: NA
len: 15
abundance: many
v_gene: TRBV11-3
CDR3nt: TGTGCCAGCAGCACACTGAACTCTGGGGCCAACGTCCTGACTTTC
CDR3aa: CASSTLNSGANVLTF

j_gene: TRBJ1-5
d_gene: TRBD1
len: 15
abundance: many
v_gene: TRBV5-1
CDR3nt: TGCGCCAGCAGCCCCGGGACAGGGGCGAATCAGCCCCAGCATTTT
CDR3aa: CASSPGTGANQPQHF

j_gene: TRBJ1-1
d_gene: NA
len: 14
abundance: few
v_gene: TRBV29-1
CDR3nt: TGCAGCGTCTCACAATCGGGTTTAGGGACTGAAGCTTTCTTT
CDR3aa: CSVSQSGLGTEAFF

j_gene: TRBJ1-2
d_gene: TRBD1
len: 17
abundance: few
v_gene: TRBV27
CDR3nt: TGTGCCAGCACTGGACTTGGGCAGGGGGGCAAGACCTATGGCTACACCTTC
CDR3aa: CASTGLGQGGKTYGYTF

j_gene: TRBJ1-3
d_gene: NA
len: 14
abundance: few
v_gene: TRBV7-6
CDR3nt: TGTGCCAGCAGCTTTGCGAGCTCTGGAAACACCATATATTTT
CDR3aa: CASSFASSGNTIYF

j_gene: TRBJ2-6
d_gene: NA
len: 18
abundance: NA
v_gene: TRBV12-3/TRBV12-4
CDR3nt: TGTGCCAGCAGTTGGGAGACAGCTTACTACTCTGGGGCCAACGTCCTGATTTTC
CDR3aa: CASSWETAYYSGANVLIF

j_gene: TRBJ1-2
d_gene: TRBD1
len: 16
abundance: many
v_gene: TRBV19
CDR3nt: TGTGCCAGTGCCTCCGGGACAGGGGCCAGGAACTATGGCTACACCTTC
CDR3aa: CASASGTGARNYGYTF

j_gene: TRBJ1-2
d_gene: NA
len: 12
abundance: many
v_gene: TRBV5-6
CDR3nt: TGTGCCAGCAGCTTGGTTCGCTATGGCTACACCTTC
CDR3aa: CASSLVRYGYTF

j_gene: TRBJ2-1
d_gene: NA
len: 17
abundance: many
v_gene: TRBV3-1
CDR3nt: TGTGCCAGCAGCCAAGACGGGGTTGGAGCGAGCTACAATGAGCAGTTCTTC
CDR3aa: CASSQDGVGASYNEQFF

j_gene: TRBJ1-4
d_gene: NA
len: 13
abundance: many
v_gene: TRBV7-7
CDR3nt: TGTGCTAGCAGCTTAGACAGAAATGAAAAACTGTTTTTT
CDR3aa: CASSLDRNEKLFF

j_gene: TRBJ1-6
d_gene: NA
len: 15
abundance: NA
v_gene: TRBV4-3
CDR3nt: TGCGCCAGCAGCCATCGGGGGCAGGCGAATTCACCCCTCCACTTT
CDR3aa: CASSHRGQANSPLHF

j_gene: TRBJ1-4
d_gene: NA
len: 17
abundance: many
v_gene: TRBV7-8
CDR3nt: TGTGCCAGCAGCTCCGGAGAGGGGCGATTGACTAATGAAAAACTGTTTTTT
CDR3aa: CASSSGEGRLTNEKLFF

j_gene: TRBJ2-7
d_gene: TRBD2
len: 17
abundance: few
v_gene: TRBV7-2
CDR3nt: TGTGCCAGCAGCTTAGCGCGTCTAGCGGGTCGCTCCTACGAGCAGTACTTC
CDR3aa: CASSLARLAGRSYEQYF

j_gene: TRBJ1-6
d_gene: TRBD1
len: 14
abundance: few
v_gene: TRBV3-1
CDR3nt: TGTGCCAGCAGCCAAGGAAGACAGGGCTCACCCCTCCACTTT
CDR3aa: CASSQGRQGSPLHF

j_gene: TRBJ2-7
d_gene: NA
len: 15
abundance: few
v_gene: TRBV3-1
CDR3nt: TGTGCCAGCAGCCAAGTATCGCGTAATACCTACGAGCAGTACTTC
CDR3aa: CASSQVSRNTYEQYF

j_gene: TRBJ2-5
d_gene: TRBD1
len: 17
abundance: few
v_gene: TRBV6-1
CDR3nt: TGTGCCAGCAAATTCTACGGAACAGGGGGACCCCAAGAGACCCAGTACTTC
CDR3aa: CASKFYGTGGPQETQYF

j_gene: TRBJ1-4
d_gene: NA
len: 13
abundance: many
v_gene: TRBV7-2
CDR3nt: TGTGCCAGCAGCGATTGGGGTAATGAAAAACTGTTTTTT
CDR3aa: CASSDWGNEKLFF

j_gene: TRBJ2-3
d_gene: TRBD1
len: 14
abundance: NA
v_gene: TRBV5-1
CDR3nt: TGCGCCAGCAGTTCCGGGACAGCCACAGATACGCAGTATTTT
CDR3aa: CASSSGTATDTQYF

j_gene: TRBJ1-2
d_gene: NA
len: 14
abundance: many
v_gene: TRBV4-3
CDR3nt: TGCGCCAGCAGCCAAGATCGCGGGGGGTATGGCTACACCTTC
CDR3aa: CASSQDRGGYGYTF

j_gene: TRBJ2-2
d_gene: TRBD2
len: 16
abundance: many
v_gene: TRBV3-1
CDR3nt: TGTGCCAGCAGCCATGGCGGGGGGCTGGCAGACGGGGAGCTGTTTTTT
CDR3aa: CASSHGGGLADGELFF

j_gene: TRBJ1-1
d_gene: NA
len: 15
abundance: medium-sized
v_gene: TRBV5-6
CDR3nt: TGTGCCAGCAGCTTGGCTGGAGGGATGAACACTGAAGCTTTCTTT
CDR3aa: CASSLAGGMNTEAFF

j_gene: TRBJ2-1
d_gene: TRBD2
len: 14
abundance: many
v_gene: TRBV11-2
CDR3nt: TGTGCCAGCAGCTTAGTTGGGACTAGGAATGAGCAGTTCTTC
CDR3aa: CASSLVGTRNEQFF

j_gene: TRBJ1-5
d_gene: NA
len: 11
abundance: NA
v_gene: TRBV6-2/TRBV6-3
CDR3nt: TGTGCCAGCAGCGACGGAGGGCCCCAGCATTTT
CDR3aa: CASSDGGPQHF

j_gene: TRBJ2-2
d_gene: NA
len: 17
abundance: NA
v_gene: TRBV6-1
CDR3nt: TGTGCCAGCAGCGAAGATTTTGGCAGATGGAACACCGGGGAGCTGTTTTTT
CDR3aa: CASSEDFGRWNTGELFF

j_gene: TRBJ1-1
d_gene: TRBD1
len: 16
abundance: few
v_gene: TRBV6-6
CDR3nt: TGTGCCAGCAGTCCCTTCGACAGGGAGGGGAACACTGAAGCTTTCTTT
CDR3aa: CASSPFDREGNTEAFF

j_gene: TRBJ2-7
d_gene: TRBD2
len: 14
abundance: NA
v_gene: TRBV19
CDR3nt: TGTGCCAGTAGTATCGCGGGGGGGTCCTACGAGCAGTACTTC
CDR3aa: CASSIAGGSYEQYF

j_gene: TRBJ2-7
d_gene: TRBD2
len: 16
abundance: few
v_gene: TRBV27
CDR3nt: TGTGCCAGCAGTCCGCGGGGGGCAGGGCCTTCCTACGAGCAGTACTTC
CDR3aa: CASSPRGAGPSYEQYF

j_gene: TRBJ2-7
d_gene: NA
len: 15
abundance: NA
v_gene: TRBV20-1
CDR3nt: TGCAGTGCTAGAGATCAGCGATGGCAGCCCTACGAGCAGTACTTC
CDR3aa: CSARDQRWQPYEQYF

j_gene: TRBJ1-5
d_gene: NA
len: 14
abundance: few
v_gene: TRBV7-9
CDR3nt: TGTGCCAGCAGCGACCGGGACGGGGGGCAGCCCCAGCATTTT
CDR3aa: CASSDRDGGQPQHF

j_gene: TRBJ2-1
d_gene: NA
len: 12
abundance: many
v_gene: TRBV6-1
CDR3nt: TGTGCCAGCAGTGAAATTTACAATGAGCAGTTCTTC
CDR3aa: CASSEIYNEQFF

j_gene: TRBJ2-3
d_gene: NA
len: 13
abundance: many
v_gene: TRBV28
CDR3nt: TGTGCCAGCAGCCCCCGTAGAACAGATACGCAGTATTTT
CDR3aa: CASSPRRTDTQYF

j_gene: TRBJ1-6
d_gene: TRBD1
len: 18
abundance: many
v_gene: TRBV12-3/TRBV12-4
CDR3nt: TGTGCCAGCAGTCGGACAGGGATTAAGAGCTCCTATAATTCACCCCTCCATTTT
CDR3aa: CASSRTGIKSSYNSPLHF

j_gene: TRBJ2-4
d_gene: NA
len: 13
abundance: many
v_gene: TRBV20-1
CDR3nt: TGCAGTGCTCCAGGGGTAGGGACGAACATTCAGTACTTC
CDR3aa: CSAPGVGTNIQYF

j_gene: TRBJ1-1
d_gene: NA
len: 12
abundance: NA
v_gene: TRBV5-6
CDR3nt: TGTGCCAGCAGCCCCGGGACGGATGAAGCTTTCTTT
CDR3aa: CASSPGTDEAFF

j_gene: TRBJ1-2
d_gene: NA
len: 12
abundance: few
v_gene: TRBV5-1
CDR3nt: TGCGCCAGCAGCTTGGTAGGCGATGGCTACACCTTC
CDR3aa: CASSLVGDGYTF

j_gene: TRBJ2-7
d_gene: TRBD2
len: 15
abundance: many
v_gene: TRBV20-1
CDR3nt: TGCAGTGCCCCCCTCTCGGACCGGGGGGGCTACGAGCAGTACTTC
CDR3aa: CSAPLSDRGGYEQYF

j_gene: TRBJ2-3
d_gene: TRBD2
len: 16
abundance: NA
v_gene: TRBV7-2
CDR3nt: TGTGCCAGCAGCTCACTAGCGGGGGATAGCACAGATACGCAGTATTTT
CDR3aa: CASSSLAGDSTDTQYF

j_gene: TRBJ2-5
d_gene: NA
len: 13
abundance: NA
v_gene: TRBV12-3/TRBV12-4
CDR3nt: TGTGCCAGCAGTTTGTTGGGAGGAGAGACCCAGTACTTC
CDR3aa: CASSLLGGETQYF

j_gene: TRBJ2-7
d_gene: NA
len: 15
abundance: many
v_gene: TRBV18
CDR3nt: TGTGCCAGCTCACCCATCTTCGGGCCGACCTACGAGCAGTACTTC
CDR3aa: CASSPIFGPTYEQYF

j_gene: TRBJ2-3
d_gene: NA
len: 14
abundance: many
v_gene: TRBV19
CDR3nt: TGTGCCAGTAGTATCCAGGCCACAACAGATACGCAGTATTTT
CDR3aa: CASSIQATTDTQYF

j_gene: TRBJ1-4
d_gene: NA
len: 14
abundance: many
v_gene: TRBV7-2
CDR3nt: TGTGCCAGCAGCTCCCGGTCCGGTTACGAAAAACTGTTTTTT
CDR3aa: CASSSRSGYEKLFF

j_gene: TRBJ2-1
d_gene: NA
len: 14
abundance: NA
v_gene: TRBV7-9
CDR3nt: TGTGCCAGCAGCTTAGCGAACCCCTCTAATGAGCAGTTCTTC
CDR3aa: CASSLANPSNEQFF

j_gene: TRBJ1-4
d_gene: NA
len: 14
abundance: many
v_gene: TRBV18
CDR3nt: TGTGCCAGCTCACCATCTATCTCTGGTGGGAAACTGTTTTTT
CDR3aa: CASSPSISGGKLFF